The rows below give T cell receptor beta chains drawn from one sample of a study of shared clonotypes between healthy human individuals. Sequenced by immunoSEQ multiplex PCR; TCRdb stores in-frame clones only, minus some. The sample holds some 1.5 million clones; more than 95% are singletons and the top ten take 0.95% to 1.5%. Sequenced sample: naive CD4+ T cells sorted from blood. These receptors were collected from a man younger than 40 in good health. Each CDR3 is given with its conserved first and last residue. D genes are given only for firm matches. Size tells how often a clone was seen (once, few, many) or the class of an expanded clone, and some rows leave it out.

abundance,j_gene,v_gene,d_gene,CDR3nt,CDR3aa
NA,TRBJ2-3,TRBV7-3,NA,TGTGCCAGCAGCTTACCGGACATCAGAGATACGCAGTATTTT,CASSLPDIRDTQYF
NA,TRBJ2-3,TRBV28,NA,TGTGCCAGCACGGAGGACCCCAGTACAGATACGCAGTATTTT,CASTEDPSTDTQYF
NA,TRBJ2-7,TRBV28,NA,TGTGCCAGCACCCAGGCAGACTACGAGCAGTACTTC,CASTQADYEQYF
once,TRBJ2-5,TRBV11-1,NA,TGTGCCAGCAGCTTTCAGGGCTTGGAGACCCAGTACTTC,CASSFQGLETQYF
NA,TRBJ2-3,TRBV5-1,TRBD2,TGCGCCAGCAACCCTCCGACTAGCGGCACAGATACGCAGTATTTT,CASNPPTSGTDTQYF
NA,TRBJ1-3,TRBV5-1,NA,TGCGCCAGCAGCTTGGGAACAGACATTTCTGGAAACACCATATATTTT,CASSLGTDISGNTIYF
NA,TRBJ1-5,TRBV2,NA,TGTGCCAGCAGTGAACTCGGGGAGAATCAGCCCCAGCATTTT,CASSELGENQPQHF
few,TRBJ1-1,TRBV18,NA,TGTGCCAGCTCACCCTACGAAGAAGGGGAAGCTTTCTTT,CASSPYEEGEAFF
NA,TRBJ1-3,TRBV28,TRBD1,TGTGCCAGCAGTCGACAGGGGGCGCTTGGAAACACCATATATTTT,CASSRQGALGNTIYF
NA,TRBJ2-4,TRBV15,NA,TGTGCCACCAGCCGTACGCCCCAGGAAGCCAAAAACATTCAGTACTTC,CATSRTPQEAKNIQYF
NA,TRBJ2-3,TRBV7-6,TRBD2,TGTGCCAGCAGCTTAAGTGTCCGGACTAGCGGGAACACAGATACGCAGTATTTT,CASSLSVRTSGNTDTQYF
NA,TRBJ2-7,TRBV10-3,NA,TGTGCCATCAGTATACAAGGCTACGAGCAGTACTTC,CAISIQGYEQYF
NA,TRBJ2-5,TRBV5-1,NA,TGCGCCAGCAGCTTGGGCGACCAAGAGACCCAGTACTTC,CASSLGDQETQYF
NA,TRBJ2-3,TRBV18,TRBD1,TGTGCCAGCTCAGGGGACAGGGAATCGTCAGATACGCAGTATTTT,CASSGDRESSDTQYF
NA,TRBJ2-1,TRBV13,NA,TGTGCCAGCAGCTTAAGGTCCATTGCCTACAATGAGCAGTTCTTC,CASSLRSIAYNEQFF
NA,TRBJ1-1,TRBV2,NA,TGTGCCAGCAGTAAGCTCGGACAGACGAACACTGAAGCTTTCTTT,CASSKLGQTNTEAFF
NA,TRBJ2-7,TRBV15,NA,TGTGCCACCAGCAGAGGGACTTCCTACGAGCAGTACTTC,CATSRGTSYEQYF
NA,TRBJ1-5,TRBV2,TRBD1,TGTGCCAGCAGTTCGATGGCAGGGGGCGGGAGTAGCAATCAGCCCCAGCATTTT,CASSSMAGGGSSNQPQHF
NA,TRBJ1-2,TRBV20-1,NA,TGCCACCCTAGCTTGGGGTCTGGCTACACCTTC,CHPSLGSGYTF
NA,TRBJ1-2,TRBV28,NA,TGTGCCAGCAGTCAATCTCATAACTATGGCTACACCTTC,CASSQSHNYGYTF
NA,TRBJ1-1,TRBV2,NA,TGTGCCAGCAGTGATAGGGGACCAGAAGCTTTCTTT,CASSDRGPEAFF
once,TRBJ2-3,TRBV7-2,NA,TGTGCCAGCAGCGCCACAGATACGCAGTATTTT,CASSATDTQYF
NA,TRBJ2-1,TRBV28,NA,TGTGCCGGCTCCTCCTACAATGAGCAGTTCTTC,CAGSSYNEQFF
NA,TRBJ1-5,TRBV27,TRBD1,TGTGCCAGCAGCCCCACCGGGACAGTTAATCAGCCCCAGCATTTT,CASSPTGTVNQPQHF
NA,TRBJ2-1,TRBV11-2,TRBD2,TGTGCCAGCAGCTTAGATGTGATAGCGGGAAACTACAATGAGCAGTTCTTC,CASSLDVIAGNYNEQFF
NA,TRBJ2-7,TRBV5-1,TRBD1,TGCGCCAGCAGCAAAACAGGGGCGGCGGCCTACGAGCAGTACTTC,CASSKTGAAAYEQYF
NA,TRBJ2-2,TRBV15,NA,TGTGCCACCAGCAGAGGTAGCGGAGGAAAGACCGGGGAGCTGTTTTTT,CATSRGSGGKTGELFF
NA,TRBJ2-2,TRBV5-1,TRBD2,TGCGCCAGCAGCCCCGGACTAGCGGGGACATACACCGGGGAGCTGTTTTTT,CASSPGLAGTYTGELFF
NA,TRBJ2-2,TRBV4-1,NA,TGCGCCAGCAGCCAAGATTTCGGGACGCGGTACACCGGGGAGCTGTTTTTT,CASSQDFGTRYTGELFF
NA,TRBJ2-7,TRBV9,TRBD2,TGTGCCAGCAGCCCTCTGGGGGGGACTGTCGTCGAGCAGTACTTC,CASSPLGGTVVEQYF
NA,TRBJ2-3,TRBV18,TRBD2,TGTGCCAGTTCCGGGACTAGCGGGAGAGAGCAGTATTTT,CASSGTSGREQYF
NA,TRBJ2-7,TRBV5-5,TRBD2,TGTGCCAGCAGCTCTAGCGGGAGAGGCTACGAGCAGTACTTC,CASSSSGRGYEQYF
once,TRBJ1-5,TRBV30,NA,TGTGCCTGGAGTACTGGGCAAGATCAGCCCCAGCATTTT,CAWSTGQDQPQHF
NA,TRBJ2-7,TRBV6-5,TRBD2,TGTGCCAGCAGACTAGCGGTCCTGAGGGAGCAGTACTTC,CASRLAVLREQYF
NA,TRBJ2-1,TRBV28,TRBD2,TGTGCCAGCAGTCCCCTAGCGGGAAGTCGGAATGAGCAGTTCTTC,CASSPLAGSRNEQFF
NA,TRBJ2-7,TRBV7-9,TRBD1,TGTGCCAGCAGCGCAGGACAGGGGTACTACGAGCAGTACTTC,CASSAGQGYYEQYF
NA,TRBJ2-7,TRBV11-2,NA,TGTGCCAGCAGCTTAGTCACGGACTCCTACGAGCAGTACTTC,CASSLVTDSYEQYF
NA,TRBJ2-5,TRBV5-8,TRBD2,TGTGCCAGCAGCATATCGGGACTAGCGGGAAAAGAGACCCAGTACTTC,CASSISGLAGKETQYF
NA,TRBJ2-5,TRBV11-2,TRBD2,TGTGCCAGCAGCCCGGGACTAGCGGGAACGGAGACCCAGTACTTC,CASSPGLAGTETQYF
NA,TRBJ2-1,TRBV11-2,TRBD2,TGTGCCAGCAGCTTTGGACTAGTGGTCGATGAGCAGTTCTTC,CASSFGLVVDEQFF
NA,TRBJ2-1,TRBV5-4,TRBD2,TGTGCCAGCAGCGTGATAGCGGGAGCTTACAATGAGCAGTTCTTC,CASSVIAGAYNEQFF
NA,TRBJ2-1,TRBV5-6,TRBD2,TGTGCCAGCAGCTTGGAACTAGCGAGACGCTCCTACAATGAGCAGTTCTTC,CASSLELARRSYNEQFF
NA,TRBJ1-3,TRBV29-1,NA,TGCAGCGTTGAATCGGCAGGACTGAGCTCTGGAAACACCATATATTTT,CSVESAGLSSGNTIYF
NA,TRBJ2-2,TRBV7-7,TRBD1,TGTGCCAGCAGCTTCGGGACAGGGGGAGACTTGTTTTTT,CASSFGTGGDLFF
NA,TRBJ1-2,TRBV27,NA,TGTGCCAGCAGTTTGACAGCCTTCGCCCTCTATGGCTACACCTTC,CASSLTAFALYGYTF
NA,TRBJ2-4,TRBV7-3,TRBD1,TGTGCCAGCAGCCCCTCAGGGGGCCTAGCCAAAAACATTCAGTACTTC,CASSPSGGLAKNIQYF
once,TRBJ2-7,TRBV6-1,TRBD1,TGTGCCAGCAGTGTCCGGGACAGGATCTACGAGCAGTACTTC,CASSVRDRIYEQYF
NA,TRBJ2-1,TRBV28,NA,TGTGCCAGCAGCACGAGGATACGGGGGGCCGTAGAAGCCTACAATGAGCAGTTCTTC,CASSTRIRGAVEAYNEQFF
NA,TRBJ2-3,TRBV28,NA,TGTGCCAGCAGCCGAACAGATACGCAGTATTTT,CASSRTDTQYF
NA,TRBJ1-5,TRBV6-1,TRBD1,TGTGCCAGCCGGATAAGACAGGGCCACAATCAGCCCCAGCATTTT,CASRIRQGHNQPQHF
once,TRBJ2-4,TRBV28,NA,TGTGCCAGCAGTTTAGGAGGACAGCTTACAAACATTCAGTACTTC,CASSLGGQLTNIQYF
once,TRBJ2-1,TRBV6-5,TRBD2,TGTGCCAGCAGCCGAGGGACTAGCGTATCGAATGAGCAGTTCTTC,CASSRGTSVSNEQFF
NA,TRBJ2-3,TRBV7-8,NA,TGTGCCAGCAGCTTAGCGCCGGGATCAGCAGCTAGCACAGATACGCAGTATTTT,CASSLAPGSAASTDTQYF
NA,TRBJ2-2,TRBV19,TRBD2,TGTGCCAGTAGTCTGCCGGGAGGGCGGGTCGGGGAGCTGTTTTTT,CASSLPGGRVGELFF
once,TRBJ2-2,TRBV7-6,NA,TGTGCCAGCAGCTTAGTTGCAAACGCGAACACCGGGGAGCTGTTTTTT,CASSLVANANTGELFF
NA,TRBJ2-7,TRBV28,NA,TGTGCCAGCCTCGGGACAAACTACGAGCAGTACTTC,CASLGTNYEQYF
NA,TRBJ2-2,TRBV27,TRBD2,TGTGCCAGCAGTTTAACAGGACTAGCGGGAGCCCCCGGGGAGCTGTTTTTT,CASSLTGLAGAPGELFF